Below, 10 T cell receptor beta chains from the same sample are listed, as sequenced in a study of regulatory T cells in long-lasting Graves disease. Time point specified: newly diagnosed GD, antithyroid drugs for less than 3 months. Extracted RNA from PBMCs served as the source of the TCR library. In building TCR beta libraries, iRepertoire HTBI primers were used together with Arm-PCR of CDR3 regions. In TCRdb, the multiplex PCR reads were re-called with MiXCR into one record per CDR3 protein. The table has about 320,000 distinct CDR3 sequences, more than 15% seen once. Here the sequenced sample was peripheral blood mononuclear cells (PBMCs), taken at new diagnosis, from a patient treated with antithyroid drugs. The origin of the receptors is a female donor with Graves disease.

This clonotype was seen ten or more times. The chain recombines TRBV28 with TRBJ2-7; 10 nucleotides match TRBD2. The CDR3 is 15 amino acids. V lost 6 bases and J lost 2; bases outside the gene matches: 7. Germline lookup yields CDR1 MDHEN and CDR2 SYDVKM. The CDR3 protein is CASRSSGSSTYEQYF. The CDR3 DNA reads TGTGCCAGCAGATCTAGCGGGAGTTCCACCTACGAGCAGTACTTC. Variable domain in full (rest from reference TRBV28 and TRBJ2-7): DVKVTQSSRYLVKRTGEKVFLECVQDMDHENMFWYRQDPGLGLRLIYFSYDVKMKEKGDIPEGYSVSREKKERFSLILESASTNQTSMYLCASRSSGSSTYEQYFGPGTRLTVT.

This chain links TRBV6-1 with TRBJ1-5, with D perhaps matching TRBD1 (5 bases). Trimming took off 6 bases at V and 2 bases at J, with 11 bases between the two ends. Germline-derived CDR1 and CDR2 are MNHNS and SASEGT. The CDR3 runs to 14 residues. DNA of the CDR3: TGTGCCAGCAGCACTTGGGACGGCAATCAGCCCCAGCATTTT. This sequence encodes CASSTWDGNQPQHF.

This clonotype was recorded at least ten times. This chain uses TRBV19 with TRBJ2-3, with unresolved D. Looked up from germline, CDR1 is LNHDA and CDR2 is SQIVND (reference sequence). This CDR3 contains 14 residues. V lost 2 bases, J lost 0 bases, and 6 bases lay in between. The CDR3, as DNA: TGTGCCAGTAGTATACAGTCTAGCACAGATACGCAGTATTTT. Translating it yields CASSIQSSTDTQYF.

On this clonotype itself: Sequence at one end of the junction differs from germline and may be a read error. The rearrangement uses TRBV27 and TRBJ1-4; D remains ambiguous. CDR3 length equals 15 residues. The germline V gene has CDR1 MNHEY and CDR2 SMNVEV (reference sequence). The CDR3: CASSGRRTDNENLCF. CDR3 DNA sequence: TGTGCCAGCTCGGGCAGACGGACGGATAATGAAAATCTGTGTTTT.

This clonotype was counted ten times or more. The rearrangement links TRBV12-3 or TRBV12-4 to TRBJ2-1; D is unclear. This CDR3 has 13 amino acids. Trimming took 3 bases from V and 1 from J, leaving 4 bases between them. The CDR3 protein is CASSLMSYNEQFF. CDR3 DNA: TGTGCCAGCAGTTTGATGTCCTACAATGAGCAGTTCTTC.

In its sample, this clonotype was seen a few times. The chain combines TRBV6-5 with TRBJ2-6; maybe TRBD1 (6 bases). This CDR3 contains 15 residues. Germline loops: CDR1 MNHEY, CDR2 SVGAGI. The V end lost 3 bases, the J end lost 1 base, and 7 bases lay between the germline ends. CDR3 bases: TGTGCCAGCAGTTATCAGGGGTCTGGGGCCAACGTCCTGACTTTC. It encodes CASSYQGSGANVLTF.

This clonotype was found many times. The V call is TRBV28, the J call TRBJ1-2; D not certain. V was clipped by 5 bases and J by 6 bases, with 10 bases between them. The CDR3 is 12 residues long. Germline CDR1 and CDR2: MDHEN and SYDVKM. The CDR3 sequence is CASSVGRDGYTF. CDR3 in DNA: TGTGCCAGCAGTGTCGGCCGAGATGGCTACACCTTC.

Many counts were recorded for this clonotype. This chain links TRBV2 with TRBJ2-7; 11 nucleotides line up with TRBD2. The junction had 10 bases not matched to a gene; V was cut back by 6 bases and J by 6 bases. The CDR3 is 15 residues long. From germline, CDR1 is SNHLY and CDR2 FYNNEI. The CDR3 spells CASSPKASGRTEQYF. DNA for the CDR3: TGTGCCAGCAGCCCTAAGGCTAGCGGGAGGACCGAGCAGTACTTC.

This clonotype was observed a few times. The chain joins TRBV3-1 to TRBJ2-1; 12 nucleotides align to TRBD2. CDR1 is LGHDT, CDR2 YNNKEL, per germline (reference sequence). The V and J ends lost 3 bases and 7 bases, in that order; junction bases with no gene match: 10. This CDR3 contains 17 residues. The CDR3 here is CASSHLLAGGVRNEQFF. The DNA of the CDR3 is TGTGCCAGCAGCCACCTTCTAGCGGGAGGGGTTCGAAATGAGCAGTTCTTC.

This clonotype appeared many times. This chain joins TRBV3-1 and TRBJ1-6; D call uncertain. The CDR3 has 15 amino acids. V lost 0 bases, J lost 4 bases, and 7 bases lay in between. CDR1 and CDR2 (germline): LGHDT, YNNKEL (reference sequence). CDR3 residues: CASSQDLAYNSPLHF. For the CDR3, the DNA is TGTGCCAGCAGCCAAGATCTCGCTTATAATTCACCCCTCCACTTT.